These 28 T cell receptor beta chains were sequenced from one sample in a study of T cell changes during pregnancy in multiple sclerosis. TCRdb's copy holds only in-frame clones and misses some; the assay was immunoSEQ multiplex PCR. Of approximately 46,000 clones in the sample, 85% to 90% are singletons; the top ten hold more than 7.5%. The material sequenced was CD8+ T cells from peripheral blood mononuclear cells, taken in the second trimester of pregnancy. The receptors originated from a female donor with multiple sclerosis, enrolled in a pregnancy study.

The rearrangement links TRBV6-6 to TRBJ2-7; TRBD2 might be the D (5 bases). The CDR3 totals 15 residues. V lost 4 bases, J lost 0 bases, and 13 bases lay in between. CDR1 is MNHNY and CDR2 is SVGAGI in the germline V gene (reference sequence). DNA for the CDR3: TGTGCCAGCAGTTCCCGGACGGGGAGCTCCTACGAGCAGTACTTC. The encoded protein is CASSSRTGSSYEQYF.

CDR3 in DNA: TGTGCCAGCAGCTTAGAAGACAGGGATAGCGGCTACACCTTC. It is translated as CASSLEDRDSGYTF. The V gene is TRBV11-2, the J gene TRBJ1-2, with TRBD1 matching 7 bases. The germline V gene encodes CDR1 SGHAT and CDR2 FQNNGV. J gave up 8 bases and V 0 bases, and 6 bases lay outside the gene matches. The CDR3 runs to 14 residues.

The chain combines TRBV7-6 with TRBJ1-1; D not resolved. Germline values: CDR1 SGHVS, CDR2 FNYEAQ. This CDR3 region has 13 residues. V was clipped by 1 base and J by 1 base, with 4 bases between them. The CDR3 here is CASSLGRNTEAFF. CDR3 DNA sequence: TGTGCCAGCAGCTTAGGCAGGAACACTGAAGCTTTCTTT.

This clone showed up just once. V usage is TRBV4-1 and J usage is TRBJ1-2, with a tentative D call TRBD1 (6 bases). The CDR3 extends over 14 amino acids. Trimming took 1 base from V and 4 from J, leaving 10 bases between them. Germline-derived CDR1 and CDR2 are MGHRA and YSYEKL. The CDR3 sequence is CASSQVYRAYGYTF. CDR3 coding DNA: TGCGCCAGCAGCCAAGTCTACAGGGCCTATGGCTACACCTTC.

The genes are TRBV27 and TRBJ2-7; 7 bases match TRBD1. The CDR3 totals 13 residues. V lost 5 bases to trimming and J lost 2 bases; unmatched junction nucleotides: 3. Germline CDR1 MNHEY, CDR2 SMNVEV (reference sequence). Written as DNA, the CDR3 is TGTGCCAGCAGTATGACAGGGACCTACGAGCAGTACTTC. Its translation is CASSMTGTYEQYF.

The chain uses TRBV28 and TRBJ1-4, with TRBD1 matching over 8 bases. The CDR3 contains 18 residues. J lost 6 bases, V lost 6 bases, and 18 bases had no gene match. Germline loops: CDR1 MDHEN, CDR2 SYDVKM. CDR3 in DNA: TGTGCCAGCAGCCTGACAGGGGAGATGAGCCATCGGGATGAAAAACTGTTTTTT. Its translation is CASSLTGEMSHRDEKLFF.

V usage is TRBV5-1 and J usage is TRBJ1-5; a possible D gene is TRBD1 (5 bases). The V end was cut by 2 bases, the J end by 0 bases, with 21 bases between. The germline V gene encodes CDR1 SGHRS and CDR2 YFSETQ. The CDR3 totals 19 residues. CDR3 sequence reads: CASSFHQGQLSDSNQPQHF. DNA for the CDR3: TGCGCCAGCAGCTTCCATCAGGGTCAACTCTCGGATAGCAATCAGCCCCAGCATTTT. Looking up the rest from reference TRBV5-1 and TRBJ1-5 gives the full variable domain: KAGVTQTPRYLIKTRGQQVTLSCSPISGHRSVSWYQQTPGQGLQFLFEYFSETQRNKGNFPGRFSGRQFSNSRSEMNVSTLELGDSALYLCASSFHQGQLSDSNQPQHFGDGTRLSIL.

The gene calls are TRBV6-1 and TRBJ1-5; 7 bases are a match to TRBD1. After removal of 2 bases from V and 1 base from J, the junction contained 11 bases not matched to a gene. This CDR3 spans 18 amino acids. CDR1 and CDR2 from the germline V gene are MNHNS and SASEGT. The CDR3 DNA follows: TGTGCCAGCAGTGAACTGACAGGGACGGCTTGGAGCAATCAGCCCCAGCATTTT. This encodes CASSELTGTAWSNQPQHF.

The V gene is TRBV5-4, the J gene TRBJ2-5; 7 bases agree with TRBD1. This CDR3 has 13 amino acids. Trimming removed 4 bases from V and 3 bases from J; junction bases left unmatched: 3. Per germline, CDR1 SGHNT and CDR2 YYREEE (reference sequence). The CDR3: CASSPGTEETQYF. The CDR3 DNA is TGTGCCAGCAGCCCCGGGACAGAAGAGACCCAGTACTTC.

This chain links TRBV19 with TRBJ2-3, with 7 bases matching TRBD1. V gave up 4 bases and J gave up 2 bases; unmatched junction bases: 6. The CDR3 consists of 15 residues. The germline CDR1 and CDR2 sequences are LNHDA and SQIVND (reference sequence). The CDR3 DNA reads TGTGCCAGTAGTACCGGGACAGCTATCACAGATACGCAGTATTTT. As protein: CASSTGTAITDTQYF.

DNA for the CDR3: TGTGCCAGCAGCCCTGAGTTTATATCCAATGAGCAGTTCTTC. Translating it yields CASSPEFISNEQFF. The genes are TRBV11-2 and TRBJ2-1; D not certain. The length of the CDR3 is 14 residues. Germline V lookup: CDR1 SGHAT, CDR2 FQNNGV. The germline V and J ends were trimmed by 5 bases and 6 bases, with 14 bases remaining between them.

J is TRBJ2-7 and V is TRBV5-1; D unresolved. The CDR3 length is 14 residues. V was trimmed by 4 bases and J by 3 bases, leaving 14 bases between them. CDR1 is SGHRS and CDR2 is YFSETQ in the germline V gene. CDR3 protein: CASSVEVSYYEQYF. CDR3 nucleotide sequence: TGCGCCAGCAGCGTCGAGGTCTCTTACTACGAGCAGTACTTC.

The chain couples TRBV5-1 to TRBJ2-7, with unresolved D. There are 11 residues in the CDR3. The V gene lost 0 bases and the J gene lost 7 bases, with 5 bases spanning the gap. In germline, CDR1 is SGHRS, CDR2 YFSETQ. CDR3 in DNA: TGCGCCAGCAGCTTGGGGAGAGAGCAGTACTTC. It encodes CASSLGREQYF.

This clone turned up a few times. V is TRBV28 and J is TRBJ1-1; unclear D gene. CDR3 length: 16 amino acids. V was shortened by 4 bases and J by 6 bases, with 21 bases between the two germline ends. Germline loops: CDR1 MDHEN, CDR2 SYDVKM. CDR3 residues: CASSSPYNRIVPEAFF. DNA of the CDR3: TGTGCCAGCAGTTCTCCTTACAACCGAATTGTGCCTGAAGCTTTCTTT.

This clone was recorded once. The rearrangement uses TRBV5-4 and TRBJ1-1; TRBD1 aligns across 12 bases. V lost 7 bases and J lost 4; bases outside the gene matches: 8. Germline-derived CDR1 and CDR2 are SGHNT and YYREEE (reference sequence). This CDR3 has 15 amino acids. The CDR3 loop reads CASGRDRGLGTEAFF. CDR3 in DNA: TGTGCCAGCGGCCGGGACAGGGGGCTGGGCACTGAAGCTTTCTTT.

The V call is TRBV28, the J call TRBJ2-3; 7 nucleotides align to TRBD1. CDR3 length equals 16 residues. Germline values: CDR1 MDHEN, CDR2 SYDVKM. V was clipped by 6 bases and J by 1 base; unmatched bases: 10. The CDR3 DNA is TGTGCCAGCAGCTCCACGACAGGGATTCGCACAGATACGCAGTATTTT. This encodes CASSSTTGIRTDTQYF.

Here the CDR3 reads CASSQESPAGVNNEQFF. The CDR3 DNA reads TGCGCCAGCAGCCAAGAATCCCCGGCGGGGGTAAACAATGAGCAGTTCTTC. The chain has TRBV4-1 and TRBJ2-1, with TRBD2 matching over 7 bases. CDR3 length: 17 amino acids. Germline trimming cut 0 bases from V and 5 bases from J; bases unmatched to any gene: 10. Germline CDR1 and CDR2: MGHRA and YSYEKL.

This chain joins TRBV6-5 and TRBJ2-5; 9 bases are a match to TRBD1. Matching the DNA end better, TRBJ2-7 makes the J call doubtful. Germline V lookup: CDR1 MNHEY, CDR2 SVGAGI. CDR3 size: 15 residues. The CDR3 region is CASSQRTGEGYEQYF. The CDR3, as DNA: TGTGCCAGCAGTCAGCGGACAGGGGAGGGCTACGAGCAGTACTTC.

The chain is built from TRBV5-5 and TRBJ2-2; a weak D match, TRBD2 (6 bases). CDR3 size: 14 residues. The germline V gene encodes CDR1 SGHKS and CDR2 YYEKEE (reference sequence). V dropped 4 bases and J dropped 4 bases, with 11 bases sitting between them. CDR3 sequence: CASSPPGATGELFF. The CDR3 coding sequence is TGTGCCAGCAGCCCACCGGGAGCCACCGGGGAGCTGTTTTTT.

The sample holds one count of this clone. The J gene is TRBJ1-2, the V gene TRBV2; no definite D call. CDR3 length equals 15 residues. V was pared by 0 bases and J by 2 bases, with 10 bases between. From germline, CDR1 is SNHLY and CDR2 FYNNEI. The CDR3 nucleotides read TGTGCCAGCAGTGAAGCGGGAGTGGGGAACTATGGCTACACCTTC. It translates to CASSEAGVGNYGYTF.

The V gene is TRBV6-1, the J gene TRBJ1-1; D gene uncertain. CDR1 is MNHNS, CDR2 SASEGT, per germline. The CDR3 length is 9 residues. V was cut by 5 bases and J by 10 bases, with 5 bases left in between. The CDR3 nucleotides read TGTGCCAGCAGTTCTTCAGCTTTCTTT. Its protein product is CASSSSAFF.

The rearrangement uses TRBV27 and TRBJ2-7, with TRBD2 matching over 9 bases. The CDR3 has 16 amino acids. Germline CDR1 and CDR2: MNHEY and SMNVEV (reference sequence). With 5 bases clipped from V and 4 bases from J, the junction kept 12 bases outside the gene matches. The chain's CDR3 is CASSPPWSSGGYEQYF. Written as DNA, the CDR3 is TGTGCCAGCAGTCCCCCCTGGAGTAGCGGGGGTTACGAGCAGTACTTC.

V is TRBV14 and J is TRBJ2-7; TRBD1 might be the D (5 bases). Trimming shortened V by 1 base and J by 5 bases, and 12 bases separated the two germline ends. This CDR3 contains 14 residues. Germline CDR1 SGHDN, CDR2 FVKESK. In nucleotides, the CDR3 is TGTGCCAGCAGCCAAGCGCAGGGTTACAACGAGCAGTACTTC. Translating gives CASSQAQGYNEQYF.

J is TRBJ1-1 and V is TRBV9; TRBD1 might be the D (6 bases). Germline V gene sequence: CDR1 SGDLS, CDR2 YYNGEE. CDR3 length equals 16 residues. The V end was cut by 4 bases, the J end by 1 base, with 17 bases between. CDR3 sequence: CASSLPPDRPNTEAFF. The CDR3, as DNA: TGTGCCAGCAGCTTACCTCCCGACAGGCCGAACACTGAAGCTTTCTTT.

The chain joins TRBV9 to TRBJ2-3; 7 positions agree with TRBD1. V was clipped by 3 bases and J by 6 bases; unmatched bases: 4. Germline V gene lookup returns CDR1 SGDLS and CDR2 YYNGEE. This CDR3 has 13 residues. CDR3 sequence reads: CASSETGADTQYF. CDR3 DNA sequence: TGTGCCAGCAGCGAAACAGGGGCGGATACGCAGTATTTT. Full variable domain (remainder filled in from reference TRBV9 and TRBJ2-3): DSGVTQTPKHLITATGQRVTLRCSPRSGDLSVYWYQQSLDQGLQFLIQYYNGEERAKGNILERFSAQQFPDLHSELNLSSLELGDSALYFCASSETGADTQYFGPGTRLTVL.

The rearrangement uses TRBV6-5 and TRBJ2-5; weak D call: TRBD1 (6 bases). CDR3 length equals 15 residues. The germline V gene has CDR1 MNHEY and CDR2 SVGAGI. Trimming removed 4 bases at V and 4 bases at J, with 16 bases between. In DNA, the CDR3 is TGTGCCAGCAGTTCAAGTTCAGGGGAACGAGAGACCCAGTACTTC. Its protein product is CASSSSSGERETQYF.

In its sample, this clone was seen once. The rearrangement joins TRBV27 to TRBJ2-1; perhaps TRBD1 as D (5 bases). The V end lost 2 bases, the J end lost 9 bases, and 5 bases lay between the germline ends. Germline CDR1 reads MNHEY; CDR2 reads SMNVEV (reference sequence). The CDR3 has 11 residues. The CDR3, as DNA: TGTGCCAGCAGTTTAGGGGCTGAGCAGTTCTTC. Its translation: CASSLGAEQFF.

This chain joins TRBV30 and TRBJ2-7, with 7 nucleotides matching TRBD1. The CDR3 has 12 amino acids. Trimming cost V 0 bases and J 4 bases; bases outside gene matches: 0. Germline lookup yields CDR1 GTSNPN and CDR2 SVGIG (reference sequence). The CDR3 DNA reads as TGTGCCTGGAGTGTACAGGGGTACGAGCAGTACTTC. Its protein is CAWSVQGYEQYF. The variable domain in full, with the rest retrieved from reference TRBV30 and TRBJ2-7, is SQTIHQWPATLVQPVGSPLSLECTVEGTSNPNLYWYRQAAGRGLQLLFYSVGIGQISSEVPQNLSASRPQDRQFILSSKKLLLSDSGFYLCAWSVQGYEQYFGPGTRLTVT.